This paragraph reports one T cell receptor beta chain. Its target is unknown. These data are taken from a study of OX40 agonist ivuxolimab in advanced cancers. Study results and limitations: Near-lowest levels of clonal expansion characterized partial responders at 0.1-3.0 mg/kg. It was not determined which antigens were specifically recognized by the peripheral T cells that had undergone clonal expansion.

There are 17 residues in the CDR3. Trimming at V came to 0 bases and at J to 0 bases, leaving 7 bases not matched to a gene. Germline CDR1 SGDLS, CDR2 YYNGEE. Clones were sequenced by immunoSEQ multiplex PCR, and TCRdb holds only the in-frame ones, with some missing. The sample holds more than 50,000 clones; 85% are singletons and the top ten take 4%. This sequence joins TRBV9 and TRBJ2-3, with 7 bases aligning to TRBD2. Sequences were derived from CD4+ or CD8+ T cells sorted from blood, sampled in a trial of the OX40 agonist ivuxolimab. This TCR came from an adult with an advanced solid tumor such as melanoma, head and neck, liver or kidney cancer. The chain's CDR3 is CASSVDWTRVSTDTQYF. The CDR3 DNA is TGTGCCAGCAGCGTAGATTGGACTAGAGTTAGCACAGATACGCAGTATTTT.